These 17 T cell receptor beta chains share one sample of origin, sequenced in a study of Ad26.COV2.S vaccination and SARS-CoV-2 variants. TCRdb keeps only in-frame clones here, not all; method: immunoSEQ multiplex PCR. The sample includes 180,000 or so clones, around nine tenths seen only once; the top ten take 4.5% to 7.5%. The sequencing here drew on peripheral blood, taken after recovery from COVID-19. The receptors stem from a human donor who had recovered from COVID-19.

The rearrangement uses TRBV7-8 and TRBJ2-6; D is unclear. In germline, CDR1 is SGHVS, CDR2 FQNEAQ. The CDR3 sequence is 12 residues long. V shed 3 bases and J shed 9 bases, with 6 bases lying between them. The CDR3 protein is CASSLSFNVLTF. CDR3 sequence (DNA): TGTGCCAGCAGCTTGAGTTTCAACGTCCTGACTTTC.

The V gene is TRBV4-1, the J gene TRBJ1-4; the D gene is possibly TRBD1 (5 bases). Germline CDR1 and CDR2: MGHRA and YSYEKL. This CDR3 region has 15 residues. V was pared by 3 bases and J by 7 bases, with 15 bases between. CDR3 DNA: TGCGCCAGCAGCCACGACGAGGGGAGGGTTGAAAAACTGTTTTTT. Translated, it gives CASSHDEGRVEKLFF.

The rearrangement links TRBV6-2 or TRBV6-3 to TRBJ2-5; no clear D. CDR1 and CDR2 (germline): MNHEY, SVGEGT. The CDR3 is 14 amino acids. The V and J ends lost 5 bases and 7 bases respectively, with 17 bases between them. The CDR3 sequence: CASSPPVPDGTQYF. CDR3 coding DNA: TGTGCCAGCAGTCCCCCTGTCCCGGACGGGACCCAGTACTTC.

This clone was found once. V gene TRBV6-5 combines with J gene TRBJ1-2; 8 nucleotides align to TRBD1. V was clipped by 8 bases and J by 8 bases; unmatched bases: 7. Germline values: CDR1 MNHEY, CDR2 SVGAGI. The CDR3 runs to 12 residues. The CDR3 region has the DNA TGTGCCAGCGGTTCAGGGGGCCTCGGCTACACCTTC. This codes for CASGSGGLGYTF.

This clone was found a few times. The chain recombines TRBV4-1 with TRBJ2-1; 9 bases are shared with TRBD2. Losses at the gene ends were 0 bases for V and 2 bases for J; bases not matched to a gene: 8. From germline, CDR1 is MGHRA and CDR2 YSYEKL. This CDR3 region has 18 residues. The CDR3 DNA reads TGCGCCAGCAGCCAAGACCCTTGGCTAGCGGGACCCTACAATGAGCAGTTCTTC. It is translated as CASSQDPWLAGPYNEQFF.

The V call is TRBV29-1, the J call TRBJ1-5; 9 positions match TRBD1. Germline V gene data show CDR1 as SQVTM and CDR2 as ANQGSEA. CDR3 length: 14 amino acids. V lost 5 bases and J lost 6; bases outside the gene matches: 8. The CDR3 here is CSVRTGDPGQPQHF. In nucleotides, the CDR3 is TGCAGCGTTAGGACAGGGGACCCGGGTCAGCCCCAGCATTTT. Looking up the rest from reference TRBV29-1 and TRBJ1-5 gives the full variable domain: SAVISQKPSRDICQRGTSLTIQCQVDSQVTMMFWYRQQPGQSLTLIATANQGSEATYESGFVIDKFPISRPNLTFSTLTVSNMSPEDSSIYLCSVRTGDPGQPQHFGDGTRLSIL.

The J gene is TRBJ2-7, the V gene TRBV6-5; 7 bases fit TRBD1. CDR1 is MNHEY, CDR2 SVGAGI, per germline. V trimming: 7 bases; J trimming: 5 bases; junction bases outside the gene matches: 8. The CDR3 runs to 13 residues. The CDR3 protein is CASIQTGNDEQYF. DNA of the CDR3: TGTGCCAGCATCCAGACAGGGAATGACGAGCAGTACTTC.

The CDR3 DNA is TGTGCCAGCAGCTCCGCCCTGCGCACTGAAGCTTTCTTT. This gives the protein CASSSALRTEAFF. The chain joins TRBV7-8 to TRBJ1-1; no reliable D call. Germline V gives CDR1 SGHVS, CDR2 FQNEAQ. V shed 4 bases and J shed 4 bases, with 10 bases lying between them. CDR3 size: 13 residues.

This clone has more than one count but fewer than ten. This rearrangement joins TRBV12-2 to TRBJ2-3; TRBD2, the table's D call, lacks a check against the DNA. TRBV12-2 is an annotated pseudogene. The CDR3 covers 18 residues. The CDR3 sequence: CASRLSRLAGEVGDTQYF. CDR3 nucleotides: TGTGCAAGTCGCTTATCCCGACTAGCGGGAGAGGTAGGAGATACGCAGTATTTT.

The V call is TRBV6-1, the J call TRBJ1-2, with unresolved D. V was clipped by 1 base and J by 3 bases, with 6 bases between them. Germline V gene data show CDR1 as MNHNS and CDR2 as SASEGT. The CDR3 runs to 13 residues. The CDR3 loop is CASSEVDHYGYTF. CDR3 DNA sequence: TGTGCCAGCAGTGAAGTGGACCACTATGGCTACACCTTC.

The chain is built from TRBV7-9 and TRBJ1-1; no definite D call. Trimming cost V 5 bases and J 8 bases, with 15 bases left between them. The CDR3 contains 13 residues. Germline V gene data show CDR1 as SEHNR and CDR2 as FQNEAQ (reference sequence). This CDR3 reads CASSRLALDEAFF. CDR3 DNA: TGTGCCAGCAGCCGACTGGCCTTGGACGAAGCTTTCTTT.

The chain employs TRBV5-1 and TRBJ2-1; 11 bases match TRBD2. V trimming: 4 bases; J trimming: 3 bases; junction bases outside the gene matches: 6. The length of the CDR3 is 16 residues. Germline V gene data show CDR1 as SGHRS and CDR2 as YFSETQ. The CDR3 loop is CASSPPTSGNYNEQFF. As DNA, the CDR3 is TGCGCCAGCAGCCCACCGACTAGCGGGAACTACAATGAGCAGTTCTTC. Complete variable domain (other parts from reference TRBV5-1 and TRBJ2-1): KAGVTQTPRYLIKTRGQQVTLSCSPISGHRSVSWYQQTPGQGLQFLFEYFSETQRNKGNFPGRFSGRQFSNSRSEMNVSTLELGDSALYLCASSPPTSGNYNEQFFGPGTRLTVL.

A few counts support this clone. The CDR3 coding sequence is TGCGCCAGCAGCCAAGAGCGGGGACGATCTTGGGAGCAGTACTTC. Protein: CASSQERGRSWEQYF. V gene TRBV4-1 combines with J gene TRBJ2-7; D possibly corresponds to TRBD2 (6 bases). Looked up from germline, CDR1 is MGHRA and CDR2 is YSYEKL. This CDR3 contains 15 residues. The germline V and J ends were trimmed by 0 bases and 7 bases, with 16 bases remaining between them.

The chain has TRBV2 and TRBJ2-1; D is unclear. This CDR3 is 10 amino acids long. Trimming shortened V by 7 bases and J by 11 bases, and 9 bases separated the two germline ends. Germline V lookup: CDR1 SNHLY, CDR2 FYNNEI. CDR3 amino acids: CASTPPKQFF. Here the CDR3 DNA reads TGTGCCAGCACTCCGCCCAAGCAGTTCTTC.

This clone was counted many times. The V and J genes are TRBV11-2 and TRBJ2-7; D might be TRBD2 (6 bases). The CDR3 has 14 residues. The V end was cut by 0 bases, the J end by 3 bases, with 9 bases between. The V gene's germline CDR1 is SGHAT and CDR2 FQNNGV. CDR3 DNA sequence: TGTGCCAGCAGCTTAGAGCGGGGATTCTACGAGCAGTACTTC. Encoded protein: CASSLERGFYEQYF. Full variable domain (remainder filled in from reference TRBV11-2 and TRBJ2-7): EAGVAQSPRYKIIEKRQSVAFWCNPISGHATLYWYQQILGQGPKLLIQFQNNGVVDDSQLPKDRFSAERLKGVDSTLKIQPAKLEDSAVYLCASSLERGFYEQYFGPGTRLTVT.

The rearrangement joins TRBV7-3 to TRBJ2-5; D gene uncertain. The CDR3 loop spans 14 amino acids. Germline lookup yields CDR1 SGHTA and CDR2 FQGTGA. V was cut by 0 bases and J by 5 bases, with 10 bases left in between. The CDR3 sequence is CASSLTGPRETQYF. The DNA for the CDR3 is TGTGCCAGCAGCTTAACAGGGCCACGGGAGACCCAGTACTTC.

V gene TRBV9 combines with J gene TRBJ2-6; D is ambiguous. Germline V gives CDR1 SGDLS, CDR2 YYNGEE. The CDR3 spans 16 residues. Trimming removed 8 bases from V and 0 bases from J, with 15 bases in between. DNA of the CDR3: TGTGCCAGTAACCACCACGGCCTCTCTGGGGCCAACGTCCTGACTTTC. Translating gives CASNHHGLSGANVLTF.